Reported below is one TCR beta chain. V was pared by 8 bases and J by 3 bases, with 7 bases of the junction left unmatched. This CDR3 is 14 amino acids long. Germline CDR1 and CDR2: SGHRS and YFSETQ. These data belong to a study of blood T cell repertoires in COVID-19. Study-wide background: Sites across the United States, Italy and Spain contributed samples from acute and convalescent COVID-19. PBMCs, B-cell-depleted T cells, or T cells were the source of the cDNA or gDNA that made up the material.

In the study's own analysis: The authors estimated nucleated cell counts from reference gene primer amplification. Generated by immunoSEQ multiplex PCR, the TCRdb table keeps only in-frame clones and is missing some. That table furnishes V, J and clone size, whereas the DNA furnished D and trimming. The sample shows approximately 240,000 clones, approximately 80% of them seen only once. Material for sequencing was peripheral blood. This TCR derives from a woman aged 40 to 50 with active or convalescent COVID-19. This chain links TRBV5-1 with TRBJ2-7; 11 bases match TRBD1. CDR3 nucleotide sequence: TGCGCCAGTAACCGGGACAGGGGGGACTACGAGCAGTACTTC. Amino acid sequence: CASNRDRGDYEQYF.